This T cell receptor (beta chain) is drawn from a study of shared T cell receptors in the human thymus. This clone was observed a few times. CDR3 length equals 18 residues. Trimming removed 5 bases from V and 3 bases from J; junction bases left unmatched: 15. The germline gives CDR1 MDHEN, CDR2 SYDVKM. TCRdb's copy holds only in-frame clones and misses some; the assay was immunoSEQ multiplex PCR. Among hundreds of thousands of clones, around 87% were seen once, and the ten largest hold 0.008% to 0.011%. The same sample was also studied in work on human thymus T cells. That publication notes: Surgeons resected thymus tissue during corrective heart surgery. Gene usage for V and J segments appeared biased in thymic and blood repertoires.

This TCR was recovered from a boy less than two years old with a congenital heart defect. The specimen was thymocytes. The chain recombines TRBV28 with TRBJ2-3; 9 nucleotides agree with TRBD2. CDR3 loop: CASSPGYGGREDTDTQYF. Here the CDR3 DNA reads TGTGCCAGCAGTCCGGGGTATGGCGGGAGGGAGGATACAGATACGCAGTATTTT.